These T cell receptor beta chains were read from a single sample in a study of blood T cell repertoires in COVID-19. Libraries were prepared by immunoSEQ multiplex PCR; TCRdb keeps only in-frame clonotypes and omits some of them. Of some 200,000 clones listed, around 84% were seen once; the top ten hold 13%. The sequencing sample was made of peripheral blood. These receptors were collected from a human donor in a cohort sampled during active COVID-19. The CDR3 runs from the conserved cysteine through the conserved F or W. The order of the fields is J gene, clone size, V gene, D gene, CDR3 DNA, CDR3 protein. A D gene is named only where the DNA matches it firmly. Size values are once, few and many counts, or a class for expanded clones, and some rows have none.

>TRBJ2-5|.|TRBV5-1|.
TGCGCCAGCAGCTTGGAACAGGGTGAGACCCAGTACTTC
CASSLEQGETQYF
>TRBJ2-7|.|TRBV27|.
TGTGCCAGCAGTACCGCTTCCAGGGCCTACTCCTACGAGCAGTACTTC
CASSTASRAYSYEQYF
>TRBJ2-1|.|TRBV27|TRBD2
TGTGCCAGCAGTTTACTGGGACTAGCGGGAACAGTCGCGGGCAATGAGCAGTTCTTC
CASSLLGLAGTVAGNEQFF
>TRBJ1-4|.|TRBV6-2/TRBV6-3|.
TGTGCCAGCAGTCTCGGTAGCGGATGGAGTGAAAAACTGTTTTTT
CASSLGSGWSEKLFF
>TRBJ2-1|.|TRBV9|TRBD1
TGTGCCAGCAGCCGAGGACAGGGACTCTACAATGAGCAGTTCTTC
CASSRGQGLYNEQFF
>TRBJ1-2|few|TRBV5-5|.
TGTGCCAGCAGCCCTTTACAGGGACGAAACACCTTC
CASSPLQGRNTF
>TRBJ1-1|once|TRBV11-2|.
TGTGCCAGCAGCCAGTGGGGGGGGCGGACTGAAGCTTTCTTT
CASSQWGGRTEAFF
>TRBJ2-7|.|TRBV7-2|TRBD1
TGTGCCAGCAGCTCCGTCGGACAGGGCCCCTACGAGCAGTACTTC
CASSSVGQGPYEQYF
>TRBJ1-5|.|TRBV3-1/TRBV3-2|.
TGTGCCAGCAGCCAAGATTTCACAGGGAATCAGCCCCAGCATTTT
CASSQDFTGNQPQHF
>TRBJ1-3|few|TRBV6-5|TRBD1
TGTGCCAGCCGGCAGGGGGCGCATGGAAACACCATATATTTT
CASRQGAHGNTIYF
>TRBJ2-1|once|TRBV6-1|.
TGTGCCAGCAGTGAAAGGAGGGGATCGGCTGACTACAATGAGCAGTTCTTC
CASSERRGSADYNEQFF
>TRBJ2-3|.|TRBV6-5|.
TGTGCCAGCGAGGGTAACGGAGATACGCAGTATTTT
CASEGNGDTQYF
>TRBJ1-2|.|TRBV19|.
TGTGCCAGTAGTATAGAGGGGAGGCATGGCTACACCTTC
CASSIEGRHGYTF
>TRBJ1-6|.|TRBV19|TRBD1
TGTGCCAGTAGTCCTCGGACAGGGGATAATTCACCCCTCCACTTT
CASSPRTGDNSPLHF
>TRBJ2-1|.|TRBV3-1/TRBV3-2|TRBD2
TGTGCCAGCAGCCTCCAGGGTTGGGGGGGTGAGCAGTTCTTC
CASSLQGWGGEQFF
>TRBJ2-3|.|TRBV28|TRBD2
TGTGCCAGCAGTTCCTTGACTAGCGGGACAACAGATACGCAGTATTTT
CASSSLTSGTTDTQYF
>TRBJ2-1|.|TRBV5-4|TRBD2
TGTGCCAGCAGCTTGGCGGGAGGGCCTGGAAATGAGCAGTTCTTC
CASSLAGGPGNEQFF
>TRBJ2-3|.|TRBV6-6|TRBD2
TGTGCCAGCAGCCGAGGACTAGCGGGGGGCACGGCAACAGATACGCAGTATTTT
CASSRGLAGGTATDTQYF
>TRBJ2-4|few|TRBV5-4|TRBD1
TGTGCCAGCAGCGTACAGGGGGCGCAGACGGCGGGCATTCAGTACTTC
CASSVQGAQTAGIQYF
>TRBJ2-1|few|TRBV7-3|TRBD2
TGTGCCAGCAGCCCAGCGGGAATCTCCTACAATGAGCAGTTCTTC
CASSPAGISYNEQFF
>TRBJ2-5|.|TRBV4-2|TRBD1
TGTGCCAGCAGCCCCCGGGACAGGGGAGAGGAGACCCAGTACTTC
CASSPRDRGEETQYF
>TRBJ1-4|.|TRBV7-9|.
TGTGCCAGCAGCGTCGGGGTATCCACAGCCCCTGAAAAACTGTTTTTT
CASSVGVSTAPEKLFF
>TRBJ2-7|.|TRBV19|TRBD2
TGTGCCAGTAGTACCCAGACTAGCACCTACGAGCAGTACTTC
CASSTQTSTYEQYF
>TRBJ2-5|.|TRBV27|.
TGTGCCAGCAAACGGGGGACAGTAGAAGAGACCCAGTACTTC
CASKRGTVEETQYF
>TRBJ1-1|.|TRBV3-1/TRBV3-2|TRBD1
TGTGCCAGCAGCCAGCCCACAGGGGTCCCACGGAACACTGAAGCTTTCTTT
CASSQPTGVPRNTEAFF
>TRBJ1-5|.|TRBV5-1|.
TGCGCCAGCAGCTTGGGGCCCAGTGGCAATCAGCCCCAGCATTTT
CASSLGPSGNQPQHF